This T cell receptor (beta chain) emerged from a study of T-cell memory formation after mild COVID-19. Study-level information: Most TCR clusters belonged to a single donor.

This clonotype was counted only a few times. TCRdb reprocessed the 5' RACE reads with MiXCR, giving one entry per CDR3 protein. The top ten clones hold more than 2% of a sample with about 140,000 distinct CDR3 sequences, roughly 6.3% of them seen once. The germline gives CDR1 LGHDT, CDR2 YNNKEL (reference sequence). The CDR3 runs to 15 residues. The ends were cut back, 4 bases at V and 5 bases at J, with 17 bases in the middle. The chain has TRBV3-1 and TRBJ1-1; TRBD1 is a possible D gene (5 bases). The sequence was collected from an adult woman who had mild COVID-19 (a few samples of this study predate the infection). Cell type and time point are not known. The source material was PBMCs or a T cell subset sorted from them (not recorded which). In DNA form, the CDR3 reads TGTGCCAGCAGCCTCGGGGGGGGACCGGGGACTGAAGCTTTCTTT. Residues: CASSLGGGPGTEAFF.